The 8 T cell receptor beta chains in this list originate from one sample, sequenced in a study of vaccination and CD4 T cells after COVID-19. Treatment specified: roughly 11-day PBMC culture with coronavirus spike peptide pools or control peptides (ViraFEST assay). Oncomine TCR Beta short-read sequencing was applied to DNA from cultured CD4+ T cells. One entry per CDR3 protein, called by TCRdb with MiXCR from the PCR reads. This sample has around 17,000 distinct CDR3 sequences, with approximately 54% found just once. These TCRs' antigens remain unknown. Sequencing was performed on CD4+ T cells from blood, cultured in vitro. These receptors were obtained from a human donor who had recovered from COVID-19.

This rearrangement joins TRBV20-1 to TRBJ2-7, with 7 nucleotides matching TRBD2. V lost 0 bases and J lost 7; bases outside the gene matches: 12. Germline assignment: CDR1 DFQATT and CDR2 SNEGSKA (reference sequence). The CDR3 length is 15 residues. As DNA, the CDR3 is TGCAGTGCTAGAGATTGGGCGGGAGTATCCCCAGAGCAGTACTTC. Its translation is CSARDWAGVSPEQYF.

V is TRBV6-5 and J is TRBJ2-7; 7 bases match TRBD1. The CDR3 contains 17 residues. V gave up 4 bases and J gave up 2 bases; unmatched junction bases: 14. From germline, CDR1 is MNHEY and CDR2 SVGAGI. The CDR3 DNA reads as TGTGCCAGCAGTTTCCCGGGGTCTAGGGGGCGTCCCTACGAGCAGTACTTC. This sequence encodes CASSFPGSRGRPYEQYF.

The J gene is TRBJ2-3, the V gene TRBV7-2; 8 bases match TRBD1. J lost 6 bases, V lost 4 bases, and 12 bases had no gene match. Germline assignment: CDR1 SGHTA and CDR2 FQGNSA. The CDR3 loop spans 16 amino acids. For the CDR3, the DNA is TGTGCCAGCAGCTCTCAGGGGACAGGACCCTTGGATACGCAGTATTTT. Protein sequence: CASSSQGTGPLDTQYF.

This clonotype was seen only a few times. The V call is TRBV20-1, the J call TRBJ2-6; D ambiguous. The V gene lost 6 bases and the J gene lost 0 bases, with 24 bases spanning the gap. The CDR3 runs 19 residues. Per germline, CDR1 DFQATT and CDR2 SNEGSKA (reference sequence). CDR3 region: CSAPPPFEIVVSGANVLTF. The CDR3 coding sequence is TGCAGTGCGCCCCCCCCGTTTGAGATAGTCGTCTCTGGGGCCAACGTCCTGACTTTC.

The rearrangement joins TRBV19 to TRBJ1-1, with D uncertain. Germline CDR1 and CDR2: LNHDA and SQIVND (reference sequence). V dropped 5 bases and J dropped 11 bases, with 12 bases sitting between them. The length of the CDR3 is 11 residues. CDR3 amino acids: CASSSPDAAFF. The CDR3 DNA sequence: TGTGCCAGTAGTTCCCCGGACGCGGCTTTCTTT.

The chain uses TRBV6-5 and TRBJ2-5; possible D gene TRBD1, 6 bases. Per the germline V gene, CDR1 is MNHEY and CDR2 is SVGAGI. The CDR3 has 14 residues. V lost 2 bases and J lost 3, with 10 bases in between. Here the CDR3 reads CASSYQTGKETQYF. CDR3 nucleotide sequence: TGTGCCAGCAGTTACCAGACAGGAAAAGAGACCCAGTACTTC.

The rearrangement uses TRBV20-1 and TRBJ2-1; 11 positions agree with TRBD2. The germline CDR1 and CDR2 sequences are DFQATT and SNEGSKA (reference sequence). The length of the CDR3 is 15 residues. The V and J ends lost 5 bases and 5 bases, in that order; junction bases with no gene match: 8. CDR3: CSALSGTSGNNEQFF. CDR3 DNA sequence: TGCAGTGCTCTCTCCGGGACTAGCGGAAACAATGAGCAGTTCTTC.

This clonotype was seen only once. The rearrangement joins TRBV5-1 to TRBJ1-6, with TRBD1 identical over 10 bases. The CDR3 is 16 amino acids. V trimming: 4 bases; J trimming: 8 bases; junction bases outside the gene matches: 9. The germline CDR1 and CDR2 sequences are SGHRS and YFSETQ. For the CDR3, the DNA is TGCGCCAGCAGCACCTTAGGACAGGGGGATCATTCACCCCTCCACTTT. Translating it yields CASSTLGQGDHSPLHF.